The 4 T cell receptor beta chains presented below share a single source sample, sequenced in a study of T cells expressing NK-cell markers (dated by TCRdb to the early 2020s). Library generation was performed with 5' RACE. Sequenced on an Illumina HiSeq 2000. TCRdb reprocessed the public reads and reports one entry per CDR3 protein sequence, without DNA. This sample's listing comprises 500,000 to 600,000 distinct CDR3 sequences. The ten largest clones take up roughly 3.4% of the sample. The specimen sequenced was blood T cells: a sorted CD56 or NKG2C T cell subset, CD4+ or CD8+ T cells, or bulk PBMC T cells (not recorded which). The receptors come from a man aged 18 to 30 in good health. Donor details come from another sample of the same person, matched by shared clones.

V and J are TRBV5-1 and TRBJ2-1; TCRdb outputs TRBD1, but without DNA this stays unchecked. CDR1 is SGHRS and CDR2 is YFSETQ in the germline V gene. The CDR3 is 13 residues long. The chain's CDR3 is CASSLGAENEQFF.

The rearrangement uses TRBV18 and TRBJ2-2; TCRdb indicates TRBD1, and absent DNA this call remains unverified. Germline lookup yields CDR1 KGHSH and CDR2 LQKENI. The CDR3 contains 15 residues. The CDR3 loop is CASSRPDRDSGELFF.

This sequence joins TRBV9 and TRBJ2-3; as DNA is missing, the TRBD2 call by TCRdb cannot be tested. The CDR3 contains 15 residues. CDR1 is SGDLS, CDR2 YYNGEE, per germline. The CDR3 here is CASSGAAGFTDTQYF.

This chain links TRBV12-3 or TRBV12-4 with TRBJ2-2. The CDR3 totals 13 residues. This chain's CDR3 is CASSSVLSGELFF.